This T cell receptor beta chain was found in a study of CD8+ T cells in alopecia areata. Notes on the study in general: When scalp samples are sequenced, resident alphabeta T cells of normal skin are also captured.

This clone was picked up a small number of times. Its antigen is not known. Mouse gene names apply. The CDR3 end lies 4 residues beyond the end of the read and is filled in from the germline J gene. RNA was extracted and reverse transcribed into cDNA as the sequencing template. Clones were sequenced by immunoSEQ multiplex PCR, and TCRdb holds only the in-frame ones, with some missing. The record shows some 110,000 clones for this sample, with no singletons present. The CDR3 contains 15 residues. The germline V gene encodes CDR1 NNHNN and CDR2 SYGAGS (reference sequence). Trimming left V 1 base short and J 2 bases short, with 11 bases between.

V and J are TRBV13-2 and TRBJ2-5, with D possibly matching TRBD1 (6 bases). The sequence derives from a C3H/HeJ mouse with alopecia areata. The strain's MHC type: H2-k. Sequences were obtained from lesional skin. Here the CDR3 reads CASGDFGTTQDTQYF. CDR3 DNA, as far as it was read: TGTGCCAGCGGTGATTTTGGGACAACCCAAGAC.